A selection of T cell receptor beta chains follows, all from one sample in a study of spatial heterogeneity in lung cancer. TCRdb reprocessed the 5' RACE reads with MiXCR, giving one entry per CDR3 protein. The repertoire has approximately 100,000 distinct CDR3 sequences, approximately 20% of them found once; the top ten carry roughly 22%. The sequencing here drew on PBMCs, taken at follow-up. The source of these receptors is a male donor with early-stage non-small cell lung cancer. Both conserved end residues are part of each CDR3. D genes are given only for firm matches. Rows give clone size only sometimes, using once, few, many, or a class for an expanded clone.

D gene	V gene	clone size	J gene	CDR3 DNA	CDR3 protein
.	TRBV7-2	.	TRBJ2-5	TGTGCCAGCAGCTTTAGACTCGAGTCGGAGACCCAGTACTTC	CASSFRLESETQYF
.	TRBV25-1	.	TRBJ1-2	TGTGCCAGCAGCCCCGACGGCTATGGCTACACCTTC	CASSPDGYGYTF
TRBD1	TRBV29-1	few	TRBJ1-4	TGCAGCACCCGGGACAGGGGAGAAAAACTGTTTTTT	CSTRDRGEKLFF
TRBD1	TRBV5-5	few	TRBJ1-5	TGTGCCAGCAGCTTGACAGGGGGCAATCAGCCCCAGCATTTT	CASSLTGGNQPQHF
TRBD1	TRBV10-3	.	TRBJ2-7	TGTGCCATCAGGCTAAACACAGGGGTTCTGTACTTC	CAIRLNTGVLYF
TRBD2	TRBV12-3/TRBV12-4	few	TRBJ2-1	TGTGCCAGCAGTTTAGGTGCGGGAGGCACCCTGAGCTCCTACAATGAGCAGTTCTTC	CASSLGAGGTLSSYNEQFF
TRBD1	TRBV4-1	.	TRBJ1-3	TGCGCCAGCAGCGGCCGGGACAGGGGGTCTGGAAACACCATATATTTT	CASSGRDRGSGNTIYF
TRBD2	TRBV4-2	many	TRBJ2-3	TGTGCCAGCAGCCGAAGTCCCCGACTAGCGGGAGGTGTCGATACGCAGTATTTT	CASSRSPRLAGGVDTQYF
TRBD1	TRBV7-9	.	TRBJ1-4	TGTGCCAGCAGCATCCCAGGGGGATTTCGAGAAAAACTGTTTTTT	CASSIPGGFREKLFF
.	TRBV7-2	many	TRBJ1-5	TGTGCCAGCAGCTTAGAAGGCCTGGGGAAGCCCCAGCATTTT	CASSLEGLGKPQHF
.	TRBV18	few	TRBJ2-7	TGTGCCAGCTCACCACGACAGTTGATCGACGAGCAGTACTTC	CASSPRQLIDEQYF
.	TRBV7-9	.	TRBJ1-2	TGTGCCAGCAGCGGGGACGGTAACTATGGCTACACCTTC	CASSGDGNYGYTF
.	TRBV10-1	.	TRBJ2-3	TGCGCCAGCAGTGAGTCTAGGACAGATACGCAGTATTTT	CASSESRTDTQYF
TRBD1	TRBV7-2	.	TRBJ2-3	TGTGCCAGCAGCTTAGCGGGGACAGGGACCACAGATACGCAGTATTTT	CASSLAGTGTTDTQYF
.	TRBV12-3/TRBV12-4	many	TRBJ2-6	TGTGCCAGCAGTGTGTCTGCTGGGGCCAACGTCCTGACTTTC	CASSVSAGANVLTF
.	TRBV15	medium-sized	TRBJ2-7	TGTGCCACCAGCTCCCTGGACGGGTCCTACGAGCAGTACTTC	CATSSLDGSYEQYF
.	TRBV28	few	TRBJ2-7	TGTGCCAGCAGTTCGGGACTGGAATCCTACGAGCAGTACTTC	CASSSGLESYEQYF
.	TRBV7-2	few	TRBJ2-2	TGTGCCAGCAGCTCCTTCGTTACCACCGGGGAGCTGTTTTTT	CASSSFVTTGELFF
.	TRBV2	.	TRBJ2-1	TGTGCCAGCAACAAGGAGGTACGGGAGGAGCAGTTCTTC	CASNKEVREEQFF
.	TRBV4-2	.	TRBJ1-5	TGTGCCAGCAGCCAAGTAAGCGGAAATAGCAATCAGCCCCAGCATTTT	CASSQVSGNSNQPQHF
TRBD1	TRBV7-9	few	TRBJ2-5	TGTGCCAGCAGCTTAGGGGTTCGCCAGGGGGACGAAGAGACCCAGTACTTC	CASSLGVRQGDEETQYF
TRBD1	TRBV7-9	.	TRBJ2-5	TGTGCCAGCAGCACCGGGACAGGGGGAGAAGAGACCCAGTACTTC	CASSTGTGGEETQYF
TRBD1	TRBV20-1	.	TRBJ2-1	TGCAGTGCAACCAGAGACAGGGGGTCTTGGTTCTTC	CSATRDRGSWFF
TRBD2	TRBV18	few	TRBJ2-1	TGTGCCAGCTCACCCGCTCTAGCGGGAGGACAAGGGGAGCAGTTCTTC	CASSPALAGGQGEQFF
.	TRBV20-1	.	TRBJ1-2	TGCAGTGCGGACCCGCTACGGAACTCTCTGGGGGGCTACACCTTC	CSADPLRNSLGGYTF
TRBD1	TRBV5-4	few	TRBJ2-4	TGTGCCAGCAGCTTAGGACAGGGGGCCAAAAACATTCAGTACTTC	CASSLGQGAKNIQYF
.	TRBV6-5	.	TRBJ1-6	TGTGCCAGCAGCCTAATTAACCCCTCGAGACAGAATAATTCACCCCTCCACTTT	CASSLINPSRQNNSPLHF
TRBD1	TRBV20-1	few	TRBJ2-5	TGCAGTGCTAGACAGGGGGCAGAGACCCAGTACTTC	CSARQGAETQYF
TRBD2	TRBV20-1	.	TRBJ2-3	TGCAGTGCTGGTACCCGGCTAGCGGGGGACCCCACAGATACGCAGTATTTT	CSAGTRLAGDPTDTQYF
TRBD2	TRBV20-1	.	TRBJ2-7	TGCAGTGCTCCCTCGACTAGCGGGAGTTACGAGCAGTACTTC	CSAPSTSGSYEQYF
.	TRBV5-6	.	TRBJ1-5	TGTGCCAGCAGTCTGGGGGGGTTTGGCAATCAGCCCCAGCATTTT	CASSLGGFGNQPQHF
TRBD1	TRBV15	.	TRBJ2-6	TGTGCCACCAGCAGCCCGGGACAGGGCCTCTCTGGGGCCAACGTCCTGACTTTC	CATSSPGQGLSGANVLTF
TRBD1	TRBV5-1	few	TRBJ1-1	TGCGCCAGCAGCCCAGGACAGGGAGGGACTGAAGCTTTCTTT	CASSPGQGGTEAFF
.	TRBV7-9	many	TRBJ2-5	TGTGCCAGCAGCCTTACTGGGGGAGAGACCCAGTACTTC	CASSLTGGETQYF
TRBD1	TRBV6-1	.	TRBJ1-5	TGTGCCAGCGGAGGGGGCCGTCCCGGCCATCAGCCCCAGCATTTT	CASGGGRPGHQPQHF
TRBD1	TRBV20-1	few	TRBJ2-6	TGCAGTGCTGTCTCCCCAGGGGGCGCCTCTGGGGCCAACGTCCTGACTTTC	CSAVSPGGASGANVLTF
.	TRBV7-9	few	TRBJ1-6	TGTGCCAGCAGCTTAAGGGCGGCCAATTCACCCCTCCACTTT	CASSLRAANSPLHF
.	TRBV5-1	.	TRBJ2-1	TGCGCCAGCAGCTTGGGGGAGATTTACAATGAGCAGTTCTTC	CASSLGEIYNEQFF
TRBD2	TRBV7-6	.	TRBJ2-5	TGTGCCAGCAGCTTAGCCGGACTAGTTGGCGAGACCCAGTACTTC	CASSLAGLVGETQYF
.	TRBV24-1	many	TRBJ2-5	TGTGCCACCAGTGATCCAGCAGGGGGGGACAACCAAGAGACCCAGTACTTC	CATSDPAGGDNQETQYF
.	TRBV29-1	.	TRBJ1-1	TGCAGCGTTAGAGTGACAGATTTGAACACTGAAGCTTTCTTT	CSVRVTDLNTEAFF
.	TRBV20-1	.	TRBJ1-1	TGCAGTGCTCCTTTTTCGACAGGGAACACTGAAGCTTTCTTT	CSAPFSTGNTEAFF
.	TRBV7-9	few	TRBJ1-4	TGTGCCAGCAGCTTAGCCGGGACGAAGGAAAAACTGTTTTTT	CASSLAGTKEKLFF
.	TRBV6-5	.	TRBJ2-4	TGTGCCAGCAGCTCGGGGTCCGGCAAAAACATTCAGTACTTC	CASSSGSGKNIQYF
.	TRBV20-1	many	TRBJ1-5	TGCAGTGCTAGCAGGGGCGGGAATAGCAATCAGCCCCAGCATTTT	CSASRGGNSNQPQHF
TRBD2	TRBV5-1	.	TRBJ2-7	TGCGCCAGCAGCGGCGGACTAGCGGAAGACGAGCAGTACTTC	CASSGGLAEDEQYF
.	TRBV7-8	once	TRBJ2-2	TGTGCCAGCAGCCCGTCGGGGTGGGGCACCGGGGAGCTGTTTTTT	CASSPSGWGTGELFF
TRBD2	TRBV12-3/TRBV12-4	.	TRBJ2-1	TGTGCCAGCAGTTTGGGCGGGGGGGCATACAATGAGCAGTTCTTC	CASSLGGGAYNEQFF
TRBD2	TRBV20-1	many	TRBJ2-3	TGCAGTGCTAGCCCGAATAGCGGGGGGACCACTAGCACAGATACGCAGTATTTT	CSASPNSGGTTSTDTQYF
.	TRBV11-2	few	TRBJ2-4	TGTGCCAGCAGCCATCCTAGCGTGGGCAAAAACATTCAGTACTTC	CASSHPSVGKNIQYF
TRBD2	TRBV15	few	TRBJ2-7	TGTGCCACCAGCAGAGATAGGACTAGCGGGATTCAGTACGAGCAGTACTTC	CATSRDRTSGIQYEQYF
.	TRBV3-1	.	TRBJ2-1	.	CASSQDRQGHLRFF
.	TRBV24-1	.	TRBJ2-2	TGTGCCACCAGTGCCCCGAGGGGGAACACCGGGGAGCTGTTTTTT	CATSAPRGNTGELFF
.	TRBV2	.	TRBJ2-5	TGTGCCAGCAGTATCTACGGGGGAGAGACCCAGTACTTC	CASSIYGGETQYF
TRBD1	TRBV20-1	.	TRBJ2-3	TGCAGTGCTACAGGGGGCCGAGGGACAGATACGCAGTATTTT	CSATGGRGTDTQYF